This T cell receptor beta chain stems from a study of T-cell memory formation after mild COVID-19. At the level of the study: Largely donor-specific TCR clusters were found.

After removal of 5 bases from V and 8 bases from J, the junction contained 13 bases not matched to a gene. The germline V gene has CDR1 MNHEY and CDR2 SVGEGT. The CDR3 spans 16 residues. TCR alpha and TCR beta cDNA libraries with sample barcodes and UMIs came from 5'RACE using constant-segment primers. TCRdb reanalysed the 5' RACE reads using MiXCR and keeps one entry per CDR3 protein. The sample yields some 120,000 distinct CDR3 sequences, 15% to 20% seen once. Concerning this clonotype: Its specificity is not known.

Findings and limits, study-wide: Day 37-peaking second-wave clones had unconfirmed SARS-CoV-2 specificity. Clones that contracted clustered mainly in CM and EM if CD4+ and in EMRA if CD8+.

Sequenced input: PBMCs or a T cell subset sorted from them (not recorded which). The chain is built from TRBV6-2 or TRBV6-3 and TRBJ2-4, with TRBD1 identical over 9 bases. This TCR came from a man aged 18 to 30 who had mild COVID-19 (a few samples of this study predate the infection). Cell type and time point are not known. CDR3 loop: CASSRYAVQGADIQYF. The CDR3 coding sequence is TGTGCCAGCAGTCGTTACGCCGTACAGGGGGCGGACATTCAGTACTTC.